Listed below are T cell receptor beta chains from one sample, sequenced in a study of T cells in Graves' hyperthyroidism and ophthalmopathy. TCRdb re-analysed the multiplex PCR reads in MiXCR, keeping a single row per CDR3 protein. The sample records 350,000 to 400,000 distinct CDR3 sequences, under 20% being singletons. The sequenced sample was blood. All receptors derive from a woman aged 18-30 years with Graves' hyperthyroidism. The CDR3 runs from the conserved cysteine through the conserved F or W. The D gene is left open where the match is weak. Only part of the rows carry a size: once, few, many, or a class if the clone is expanded.

V gene	clone size	D gene	J gene	CDR3 DNA	CDR3 protein
TRBV20-1	many	.	TRBJ2-7	TGCAGTGCCGGGACTTCTTACGAGCAGTACTTC	CSAGTSYEQYF
TRBV12-3/TRBV12-4	.	.	TRBJ1-1	TGTGCCAGCAGTCACCTGACCACTGGAATGAACACTGAAGCTTTCTTT	CASSHLTTGMNTEAFF
TRBV6-1	few	TRBD1	TRBJ2-4	TGTGCCAGCATTGCCGGGACAGGGAACATTCAGTACTTC	CASIAGTGNIQYF
TRBV4-1	few	.	TRBJ2-5	TGCGCCAGCAGCCAAGGTGCCAGGGGACTCTCAGAGACCCAGTACTTC	CASSQGARGLSETQYF
TRBV6-2/TRBV6-3	many	.	TRBJ2-3	TGTGCCAGCAGTTACTCTGGGGGCGGGTCAGTCACAGATACGCAGTATTTT	CASSYSGGGSVTDTQYF
TRBV7-9	.	.	TRBJ2-1	TGTGCCAGCAGCCCCCCAGGGCCCTACAATGAGCAGTTCTTC	CASSPPGPYNEQFF
TRBV5-1	many	.	TRBJ1-1	TGCGCCAGCAGCTTGGCCGTGGGGGCTGAAGCTTTCTTT	CASSLAVGAEAFF
TRBV28	many	.	TRBJ1-1	TGTGCCAGCAGCCTCAAGAACACTGAAGCTTTCTTT	CASSLKNTEAFF
TRBV5-1	few	TRBD2	TRBJ2-2	TGCGCCAGCAGCTTCCGCGGACTAGCGGTTTTTTCCGGGGAGCTGTTTTTT	CASSFRGLAVFSGELFF
TRBV5-1	many	TRBD1	TRBJ2-4	TGCGCCAGCAGCTTACAGGGGGCCCGGAACATTCAGTACTTC	CASSLQGARNIQYF
TRBV5-1	many	.	TRBJ2-2	TGCGCCAGCATCGCCCCGGGAACCCTGAGCGGGGAGCTGTTTTTT	CASIAPGTLSGELFF
TRBV12-3/TRBV12-4	.	.	TRBJ2-7	TGTGCCAGCAGTTTAACTGTATTCGAGCAGTACTTC	CASSLTVFEQYF
TRBV7-3	few	.	TRBJ1-2	TGTGCCAGCAGCCTTGGGGGAATGGATGGCTACACCTTC	CASSLGGMDGYTF
TRBV6-4	many	TRBD2	TRBJ2-2	TGTGCCAGTGGGGGGGTTCGGTCGCGGTCCCCCCTAGGTCGGCAGCACGGGGAGCTGTTTTTT	CASGGVRSRSPLGRQHGELFF
TRBV14	many	.	TRBJ1-2	TGTGCCAGCAGCCTCTTAGACAATACCTACAGCTACACCTTC	CASSLLDNTYSYTF
TRBV15	many	.	TRBJ1-1	TGTGCCACCAGCAAGGGGACGGTGAACACTGAAGCTTTCTTT	CATSKGTVNTEAFF
TRBV20-1	many	TRBD1	TRBJ2-7	TGCAGTGCTCCCGGGACAGGTGCCTACGAGCAGTACTTC	CSAPGTGAYEQYF
TRBV7-9	few	.	TRBJ2-5	TGTGCCAGCAGCTTAGTACCCCGGGAGACCCAGTACTTC	CASSLVPRETQYF
TRBV5-1	.	.	TRBJ2-1	TGCGCCAGCCGCGGACTCCTCTACAATGAGCAGTTCTTC	CASRGLLYNEQFF
TRBV28	many	.	TRBJ1-1	TGTGCCAGCAGTTTAATGGATGATGAAGCTTTCTTT	CASSLMDDEAFF
TRBV6-1	many	.	TRBJ1-5	TGTGCCAGCAGCTCCGGGGTGAGCAATCAGCCCCAGCATTTT	CASSSGVSNQPQHF
TRBV15	many	.	TRBJ2-7	TGTGCCACCAGCAGAGAGTGGGGCTACGAGCAGTACTTC	CATSREWGYEQYF
TRBV30	many	TRBD1	TRBJ1-1	TGTGCCTGGAGGGAGACAGGGGGCGAATCAGGTGAAGCTTTCTTT	CAWRETGGESGEAFF
TRBV27	many	.	TRBJ1-1	TGTGCCAGCAGTTTATTGTTCGGGCAGAGTGAAGCTTTCTTT	CASSLLFGQSEAFF
TRBV27	.	.	TRBJ2-7	TGTGCCAGCAGGGCCCTGAACTCCTACGAGCAGTACTTC	CASRALNSYEQYF
TRBV20-1	many	.	TRBJ2-5	TGCAGTGCTAGAGTCGGCGAGATTGGGACCCAGTACTTC	CSARVGEIGTQYF
TRBV27	many	TRBD1	TRBJ1-3	TGTGCCAGCAGGCCCTGGGACAGGGGAACCCCCATATATTTT	CASRPWDRGTPIYF
TRBV6-5	once	TRBD2	TRBJ2-5	TGTGCCAGCAGTTACCCAGAGGAAGCGGGAGTTGAGACCCAGTACTTC	CASSYPEEAGVETQYF
TRBV6-6	few	TRBD2	TRBJ2-2	TGTGCCAGCAGTTCTAGCGGGGTGGAGCGGGAGCTGTTTTTT	CASSSSGVERELFF
TRBV19	many	TRBD2	TRBJ2-2	TGTGCCAGGCTGACTAGCGGGGTAGGCACCGGGGAGCTGTTTTTT	CARLTSGVGTGELFF
TRBV6-2/TRBV6-3	few	TRBD1	TRBJ2-7	TGTGCCAGCAGTTACCGCGGGACAGGGGCCCCTCTCGAGCAGTACTTC	CASSYRGTGAPLEQYF
TRBV6-5	.	.	TRBJ2-5	TGTGCCAGCAGTTACTCTCAGGGGAAAGCCAAAGAGACCCAGTACTTC	CASSYSQGKAKETQYF
TRBV7-8	many	.	TRBJ1-5	TGTGCCAGCAGCTTAGTTCCAGGGTTTAGCAATCAGCCCCAGCATTTT	CASSLVPGFSNQPQHF
TRBV4-1	.	.	TRBJ2-7	TGCGCCAGCAGCCAAGATTCCAGGGGGGGCTACGAGCAGTACTTC	CASSQDSRGGYEQYF
TRBV15	many	.	TRBJ2-5	TGTGCCACCAGCAGAGCCTCCACCGGGGAGACCCAGTACTTC	CATSRASTGETQYF
TRBV20-1	few	.	TRBJ1-1	TGCAGTGCTAGAGATTGGGGGGGGTTTCGGGGAGCTTTCTTT	CSARDWGGFRGAFF
TRBV6-1	many	TRBD1	TRBJ1-6	TGTGCCAGCAGCCTGATCAGGGGGCAGGGTTCACCCCTCCACTTT	CASSLIRGQGSPLHF
TRBV6-1	many	TRBD1	TRBJ1-5	TGTGCCAGCAGTCGGACAGGGTATAGCAATCAGCCCCAGCATTTT	CASSRTGYSNQPQHF
TRBV12-3/TRBV12-4	many	.	TRBJ1-4	TGTGCCAGCAGTCCCAGACCAACTAATGAAAAACTGTTTTTT	CASSPRPTNEKLFF
TRBV4-1	.	.	TRBJ2-5	TGCGCCAGCAGCCCCCAGAACAGGGGAGGTGAGACCCAGTACTTC	CASSPQNRGGETQYF
TRBV9	many	.	TRBJ1-1	TGTGCCAGCAGCGCCGAGTTGAGGAACACTGAAGCTTTCTTT	CASSAELRNTEAFF
TRBV12-3/TRBV12-4	.	.	TRBJ1-2	TGTGCCAGCAGTTTGACAGCTAACTATGGCTTCACCTTC	CASSLTANYGFTF
TRBV7-9	.	.	TRBJ2-5	TGTGCCAGCAGTCAAGAGTGGGATCAAATTTTTGATACCCAGTACTTC	CASSQEWDQIFDTQYF
TRBV7-3	.	.	TRBJ2-6	TGTGCCAGCAGCGCCGGGTCCTTCTCTGGGGCCAACGTCCTGACTTTC	CASSAGSFSGANVLTF
TRBV30	many	.	TRBJ1-1	TGTGCCTGGATTCTCATGAACACTGAAGCTTTCTTT	CAWILMNTEAFF
TRBV4-1	.	.	TRBJ2-7	TGCGCCAGCAGCCACTTCATGAGGAAGGCCTACGAGCAGTACTTC	CASSHFMRKAYEQYF
TRBV20-1	once	.	TRBJ2-7	TGCAGTGCGCCCAGGGATGTGCAGTACTTC	CSAPRDVQYF
TRBV7-3	many	TRBD2	TRBJ2-5	TGTGCCAGCAGCCCGTCAGGACTAGGATCGCGAGAGACCCAGTACTTC	CASSPSGLGSRETQYF